One and the same sample provided the 30 T cell receptor beta chains below, sequenced in a study of blood T cell repertoires in COVID-19. Profiled with immunoSEQ multiplex PCR; TCRdb holds only in-frame clones, not every one. This table has about 64,000 clones, 75% to 90% appearing once. The source material was peripheral blood. Receptors were obtained from an elderly man with acute or convalescent COVID-19.

The V gene is TRBV5-5, the J gene TRBJ2-7, with D possibly TRBD1 on 5 matching bases. The CDR3 extends over 15 amino acids. Germline-derived CDR1 and CDR2 are SGHKS and YYEKEE (reference sequence). Trimming cost V 0 bases and J 2 bases, with 12 bases left between them. The CDR3 spells CASSLAGTRAYEQYF. The CDR3 nucleotides are TGTGCCAGCAGCTTGGCCGGTACCAGGGCCTACGAGCAGTACTTC.

V is TRBV6-6 and J is TRBJ1-1; D gene ambiguous. CDR3 size: 15 residues. Trimming took 1 base from V and 8 from J, leaving 17 bases between them. Germline CDR1 and CDR2: MNHNY and SVGAGI (reference sequence). The CDR3 spells CASSYYSTVESEAFF. The CDR3, as DNA: TGTGCCAGCAGTTACTATAGTACAGTGGAATCCGAAGCTTTCTTT.

The chain has TRBV3-1 (or the pseudogene TRBV3-2) and TRBJ2-1; 7 bases map to TRBD2. Germline V CDR1 and CDR2: LGHDT, YNNKEL (reference sequence). Trimming took 0 bases from V and 0 from J; bases not matched to a gene: 5. The CDR3 length is 17 residues. The CDR3 DNA follows: TGTGCCAGCAGCCAAGATAGCGGGCCTCACTCCTACAATGAGCAGTTCTTC. The encoded protein is CASSQDSGPHSYNEQFF.

The rearrangement uses TRBV18 and TRBJ2-5; maybe TRBD1 (5 bases). Germline CDR1 is KGHSH and CDR2 is LQKENI. This CDR3 is 13 amino acids long. V dropped 3 bases and J dropped 4 bases, with 9 bases sitting between them. CDR3 DNA sequence: TGTGCCAGCTCACCGACAAGGGGAGAGACCCAGTACTTC. Translation: CASSPTRGETQYF.

The chain uses TRBV5-1 and TRBJ1-4; 9 bases are shared with TRBD1. V shed 5 bases, J shed 7 bases, and the junction held 9 bases outside the gene matches. The CDR3 has 15 amino acids. The germline gives CDR1 SGHRS, CDR2 YFSETQ. The chain's CDR3 is CASSVSGQGGEKLFF. The CDR3 nucleotides read TGCGCCAGCAGTGTCTCGGGACAGGGAGGTGAAAAACTGTTTTTT.

The J gene is TRBJ1-4, the V gene TRBV3-1 (or the pseudogene TRBV3-2); D possibly corresponds to TRBD1 (6 bases). V was pared by 4 bases and J by 6 bases, with 15 bases between. From germline, CDR1 is LGHDT and CDR2 YNNKEL (reference sequence). The CDR3 length is 15 residues. CDR3 sequence: CASSLWTAMDEKLFF. The CDR3 DNA reads as TGTGCCAGCAGCCTCTGGACAGCTATGGATGAAAAACTGTTTTTT.

The gene calls are TRBV12-3 or TRBV12-4 and TRBJ1-2, with 7 positions matching TRBD1. This CDR3 spans 12 amino acids. Losses at the gene ends were 5 bases for V and 8 bases for J; bases not matched to a gene: 5. CDR3 amino acids: CASSNRGRGYTF. CDR3 nucleotides: TGTGCCAGCAGTAACAGGGGTCGGGGCTACACCTTC.

The CDR3 region is CASSTGQRGSNQPQHF. The CDR3 bases are TGTGCCAGTAGTACGGGACAGAGGGGTTCCAATCAGCCCCAGCATTTT. The chain recombines TRBV19 with TRBJ1-5; the match to TRBD1 covers 7 bases. Germline loops: CDR1 LNHDA, CDR2 SQIVND (reference sequence). With V trimmed by 4 bases and J by 3 bases, 9 bases remained unmatched. The CDR3 totals 16 residues.

The rearrangement uses TRBV3-1 (or the pseudogene TRBV3-2) and TRBJ2-7, with 7 bases matching TRBD1. The V gene's germline CDR1 is LGHDT and CDR2 YNNKEL (reference sequence). With V trimmed by 1 base and J by 6 bases, 9 bases remained unmatched. This CDR3 has 15 amino acids. CDR3 coding DNA: TGTGCCAGCAGCCAAGGAGCTCATAGGGGGCTCGAGCAGTACTTC. It is translated as CASSQGAHRGLEQYF.

This sequence joins TRBV7-9 and TRBJ2-5; 7 bases match TRBD1. The CDR3 runs 15 residues. V shed 0 bases, J shed 2 bases, and the junction held 3 bases outside the gene matches. Germline V gene lookup returns CDR1 SEHNR and CDR2 FQNEAQ (reference sequence). CDR3 loop: CASSLASGGQETQYF. The CDR3 DNA is TGTGCCAGCAGCTTAGCGTCAGGGGGTCAAGAGACCCAGTACTTC.

In its sample, this clone was seen once. V and J are TRBV18 and TRBJ1-2; 7 bases match TRBD1. The germline CDR1 and CDR2 sequences are KGHSH and LQKENI. This CDR3 contains 14 residues. V lost 1 base and J lost 2; bases outside the gene matches: 1. The CDR3 sequence: CASSPQGQNYGYTF. The CDR3 DNA is TGTGCCAGCTCACCACAGGGACAGAACTATGGCTACACCTTC.

This clone has a handful of counts. The rearrangement links TRBV2 to TRBJ1-2; D call uncertain. The germline V gene encodes CDR1 SNHLY and CDR2 FYNNEI. CDR3 length: 13 residues. V lost 5 bases and J lost 2, with 9 bases in between. The CDR3 DNA reads TGTGCCAGCAGTCGGGGTCTCAACTATGGCTACACCTTC. Protein: CASSRGLNYGYTF.

The V call is TRBV6-5, the J call TRBJ1-2; 8 positions agree with TRBD1. Trimming removed 5 bases from V and 6 bases from J; junction bases left unmatched: 5. Germline V gene lookup returns CDR1 MNHEY and CDR2 SVGAGI. The CDR3 has 13 amino acids. The CDR3 DNA sequence: TGTGCCAGCAGTCCCGACAGGGGTGATGGCTACACCTTC. It codes for CASSPDRGDGYTF.

The chain employs TRBV3-1 (or the pseudogene TRBV3-2) and TRBJ1-2; 8 positions agree with TRBD1. Losses at the gene ends were 5 bases for V and 4 bases for J; bases not matched to a gene: 6. The CDR3 contains 14 residues. The germline CDR1 and CDR2 sequences are LGHDT and YNNKEL (reference sequence). The DNA for the CDR3 is TGTGCCAGCAGCACACATGGGACAGGCTATGGCTACACCTTC. Encoded protein: CASSTHGTGYGYTF.

The rearrangement links TRBV11-2 to TRBJ1-1; maybe TRBD1 (5 bases). Trimming shortened V by 3 bases and J by 5 bases, and 13 bases separated the two germline ends. The CDR3 extends over 14 amino acids. The germline V gene has CDR1 SGHAT and CDR2 FQNNGV. CDR3 loop: CASSFTRGSTEAFF. The CDR3 DNA reads TGTGCCAGCAGCTTCACCCGGGGGTCGACTGAAGCTTTCTTT. The complete variable domain, with remaining parts taken from reference TRBV11-2 and TRBJ1-1, reads EAGVAQSPRYKIIEKRQSVAFWCNPISGHATLYWYQQILGQGPKLLIQFQNNGVVDDSQLPKDRFSAERLKGVDSTLKIQPAKLEDSAVYLCASSFTRGSTEAFFGQGTRLTVV.

The J gene is TRBJ2-1, the V gene TRBV9; a possible D gene is TRBD2 (6 bases). The CDR3 runs to 17 residues. Trimming shortened V by 1 base and J by 0 bases, and 14 bases separated the two germline ends. Germline V gives CDR1 SGDLS, CDR2 YYNGEE. CDR3 nucleotide sequence: TGTGCCAGCAGCGTAAACCCAGCGGACTACTCCTACAATGAGCAGTTCTTC. Amino acids: CASSVNPADYSYNEQFF.

The chain is built from TRBV15 and TRBJ1-1; D gene unclear. Germline assignment: CDR1 LNHNV and CDR2 YYDKDF (reference sequence). V was trimmed by 5 bases and J by 1 base, leaving 14 bases between them. The CDR3 spans 15 residues. CDR3 DNA: TGTGCCACCAGCGCCCGACTCCTACCGAACACTGAAGCTTTCTTT. This translates into CATSARLLPNTEAFF.

This clone has just one count. The chain couples TRBV27 to TRBJ2-1, with 8 bases lining up with TRBD2. CDR3 size: 15 residues. Germline CDR1 MNHEY, CDR2 SMNVEV (reference sequence). The ends lost 4 bases at V and 7 bases at J; junction bases unmatched: 9. CDR3 amino acids: CASSYSGDYRNEQFF. DNA for the CDR3: TGTGCCAGCAGTTATAGCGGGGACTATCGGAATGAGCAGTTCTTC.

This chain joins TRBV5-1 and TRBJ2-1; TRBD2 agrees at 9 bases. The CDR3 is 15 amino acids. Germline loops: CDR1 SGHRS, CDR2 YFSETQ. V lost 4 bases and J lost 5; bases outside the gene matches: 7. The CDR3 bases are TGCGCCAGCAGCGTCGCCGGGACTAGCAACAATGAGCAGTTCTTC. Protein product: CASSVAGTSNNEQFF.

The J gene is TRBJ1-3, the V gene TRBV5-5, with D hard to call. CDR1 and CDR2 (germline): SGHKS, YYEKEE (reference sequence). Trimming removed 2 bases from V and 2 bases from J, with 11 bases in between. This CDR3 is built from 15 residues. CDR3 sequence: CASSLLIETGNTIYF. The CDR3 DNA reads as TGTGCCAGCAGCTTATTAATAGAAACTGGAAACACCATATATTTT.

This clone was seen once. The chain uses TRBV29-1 and TRBJ1-2, with 8 positions matching TRBD1. Germline CDR1 and CDR2: SQVTM and ANQGSEA. The CDR3 sequence is 13 residues long. V lost 2 bases, J lost 3 bases, and 2 bases stayed unmatched. CDR3 in DNA: TGCAGCGTTGAACAGGGGGCCTACTATGGCTACACCTTC. Protein sequence: CSVEQGAYYGYTF.

The rearrangement links TRBV18 to TRBJ1-1, with 10 positions matching TRBD1. CDR1 and CDR2 from the germline V gene are KGHSH and LQKENI. This CDR3 has 16 amino acids. The junction had 4 bases not matched to a gene; V was cut back by 2 bases and J by 1 base. The CDR3 DNA reads TGTGCCAGCTCACCATTCGGGACAGGGGCGAACACTGAAGCTTTCTTT. It translates to CASSPFGTGANTEAFF.

CDR3 sequence: CASSLVRGTEAFF. The CDR3 DNA follows: TGTGCCAGCAGCTTGGTTAGGGGCACTGAAGCTTTCTTT. The V and J genes are TRBV5-5 and TRBJ1-1; D might be TRBD1 (5 bases). V was clipped by 0 bases and J by 4 bases, with 7 bases between them. Germline V gene sequence: CDR1 SGHKS, CDR2 YYEKEE (reference sequence). The CDR3 is 13 amino acids.

This clone was observed a few times. This chain joins TRBV2 and TRBJ1-2; TRBD1 is a possible D gene (6 bases). Per the germline V gene, CDR1 is SNHLY and CDR2 is FYNNEI. V gave up 6 bases and J gave up 4 bases, with 12 bases separating them. The CDR3 totals 13 residues. The CDR3: CASSTGNGYGYTF. CDR3 sequence (DNA): TGTGCCAGCAGCACAGGGAACGGCTATGGCTACACCTTC. Combining the CDR3 with reference TRBV2 and TRBJ1-2 gives the whole variable domain EPEVTQTPSHQVTQMGQEVILRCVPISNHLYFYWYRQILGQKVEFLVSFYNNEISEKSEIFDDQFSVERPDGSNFTLKIRSTKLEDSAMYFCASSTGNGYGYTFGSGTRLTVV.

The V call is TRBV6-5, the J call TRBJ1-1, with a weak D call TRBD1 (5 bases). CDR1 is MNHEY, CDR2 SVGAGI, per germline. This CDR3 is built from 14 residues. V was pared by 2 bases and J by 1 base, with 8 bases between. The chain's CDR3 is CASSYETGNTEAFF. CDR3 nucleotide sequence: TGTGCCAGCAGTTACGAAACAGGGAACACTGAAGCTTTCTTT.

This rearrangement joins TRBV6-5 to TRBJ2-7, with D perhaps TRBD1 (5 bases). CDR1 is MNHEY, CDR2 SVGAGI, per germline. Between the trimmed V and J ends, which lost 6 bases and 2 bases, there was a span of 14 bases. CDR3 length: 14 residues. CDR3 sequence: CASRGDSSPYEQYF. CDR3 bases: TGTGCCAGCAGAGGCGACAGTAGCCCCTACGAGCAGTACTTC.

V is TRBV11-3 and J is TRBJ2-4; 8 bases are a match to TRBD1. The ends lost 6 bases at V and 9 bases at J; junction bases unmatched: 7. Germline lookup yields CDR1 SGHNT and CDR2 YENEEA. The CDR3 length is 13 residues. This CDR3 reads CASSPRTGSIQYF. As DNA, the CDR3 is TGTGCCAGCAGTCCACGGACAGGGAGCATTCAGTACTTC.

The chain is built from TRBV18 and TRBJ2-1; no reliable D call. This CDR3 region has 15 residues. V lost 3 bases and J lost 3, with 12 bases in between. Germline-derived CDR1 and CDR2 are KGHSH and LQKENI. The CDR3 reads CASSPGQADYNEQFF. Here the CDR3 DNA reads TGTGCCAGCTCACCTGGTCAGGCAGACTACAATGAGCAGTTCTTC. Together with reference TRBV18 and TRBJ2-1, the CDR3 gives the full variable domain: NAGVMQNPRHLVRRRGQEARLRCSPMKGHSHVYWYRQLPEEGLKFMVYLQKENIIDESGMPKERFSAEFPKEGPSILRIQQVVRGDSAAYFCASSPGQADYNEQFFGPGTRLTVL.

The rearrangement joins TRBV11-2 to TRBJ2-7; D not resolved. Germline-derived CDR1 and CDR2 are SGHAT and FQNNGV. V gave up 5 bases and J gave up 4 bases, with 6 bases separating them. The CDR3 covers 11 residues. CDR3 sequence (DNA): TGTGCCAGCAGCCCTTTTTACGAGCAGTACTTC. This sequence encodes CASSPFYEQYF.

The chain uses TRBV5-1 and TRBJ1-2, with D hard to call. Germline assignment: CDR1 SGHRS and CDR2 YFSETQ. Between the trimmed V and J ends, which lost 4 bases and 6 bases, there was a span of 13 bases. This CDR3 is 13 amino acids long. CDR3 sequence (DNA): TGCGCCAGCAGCCAGGAGGGTATCGATGGCTACACCTTC. Its protein product is CASSQEGIDGYTF.